This TCR beta chain was identified during a study of sequential checkpoint blockade in melanoma. Treatment: randomized to nivolumab then ipilimumab (arm A) or the reverse (arm B). TCRdb keeps only in-frame clones here, not all; method: immunoSEQ multiplex PCR. Of about 32,000 clones in the sample, more than 70% were seen once. From germline, CDR1 is MNHEY and CDR2 SMNVEV (reference sequence). The CDR3 extends over 13 amino acids. The clonotype comes from a human donor with melanoma. The sample in question was CD8+ T cells sorted from blood (inferred from file names), obtained from a patient given nivolumab and ipilimumab in sequence. The V gene is TRBV27, the J gene TRBJ2-5, with a tentative D call TRBD1 (6 bases). The DNA matches TRBJ2-7 better at its end, which makes the J call doubtful. CDR3 in DNA: TGTGCCAGCAGATACAGGGTTTGGGACGAGCAGTACTTC. It codes for CASRYRVWDEQYF.